This T cell receptor beta chain is drawn from a study of shared clonotypes between healthy human individuals. Study details: Each donor had three CD4 naive, three CD4 memory, two CD8 naive and one CD8 memory plate.

Assay execution proceeded at the deep level. Per the study methods: Junction-only sequences without quality scores were provided by ImmunoSEQ, so filtering was different. Using immunoSEQ multiplex PCR, the repertoire was profiled, and TCRdb retains in-frame clones only, with some absent. That table is the source of V, J and clone size, and D and trimming were worked out from the DNA. The sample has roughly 2,000,000 clones; approximately 94% are singletons. CD45RO-negative CD8 cells positively selected for CCR7 made up the naive population, which excluded terminally differentiated effector memory CD45RA+ cells. The sequenced sample consisted of naive CD8+ T cells sorted from blood. The sequence was collected from a man between 18 and 29 years old in good health.

The CDR3 nucleotides are TGCGCCAGCAGCTTGGGGACTAGCGGGCTTCCCTACGAGCAGTACTTC. This codes for CASSLGTSGLPYEQYF. This rearrangement joins TRBV5-1 to TRBJ2-7; the match to TRBD2 covers 11 bases. The length of the CDR3 is 16 residues. Germline V lookup: CDR1 SGHRS, CDR2 YFSETQ. V shed 0 bases and J 2 bases; nucleotides not matched to a gene: 4. Based on the CDR3 plus reference TRBV5-1 and TRBJ2-7, the full variable domain is KAGVTQTPRYLIKTRGQQVTLSCSPISGHRSVSWYQQTPGQGLQFLFEYFSETQRNKGNFPGRFSGRQFSNSRSEMNVSTLELGDSALYLCASSLGTSGLPYEQYFGPGTRLTVT.